This TCR beta chain was retrieved from a study of CD8+ T cells in alopecia areata. Overall study: Those treated were given oral tofacitinib at 5 to 10 mg twice daily. The study gave tofacitinib for 6 to 18 months, then 6 months off drug.

In the case of this clone: Its antigen is unknown.

Extraction of RNA preceded its reverse transcription into cDNA, which served as the sequencing template. The repertoire was sequenced with immunoSEQ multiplex PCR; TCRdb's copy has only in-frame clones and lacks some. This table has hundreds of thousands of clones, less than 80% appearing once. PBMCs, the starting material, were the source of sorted CD4+ and CD8+ T cells. Study-wide results and limits: Scalp samples also yield sequences from resident alphabeta T cells of normal skin.

The length of the CDR3 is 13 residues. CDR1 and CDR2 (germline): MGHDK, SYGVNS. The V gene lost 4 bases and the J gene lost 4 bases, with 10 bases spanning the gap. V gene TRBV25-1 combines with J gene TRBJ1-1; D is undetermined. The clonotype originates from a human donor with alopecia areata. The material was CD4+ T cells sorted from blood, obtained at week 0. CDR3 protein: CASSGVGSTEAFF. Written as DNA, the CDR3 is TGTGCCAGCAGTGGGGTCGGGTCCACTGAAGCTTTCTTT.